This entry concerns a single TCR beta chain. Its specificity is unknown. TCRdb's table, derived via immunoSEQ multiplex PCR, lists solely in-frame clones and lacks some. The data hold about 170,000 clones, with 80% to 95% observed a single time. The data stem from a study of T cell responses to AZD1222 COVID-19 vaccine. Study at large: Second-dose timings of about 4 or about 12 weeks were pooled. Study conclusions and caveats: Without day 14 samples, only post-peak T cell repertoires were studied. Donors skewed white British and female; clonal diversity was possibly underestimated.

Trimming left V 1 base short and J 6 bases short, with 8 bases between. This CDR3 is 13 amino acids long. Germline V gives CDR1 SGHDT, CDR2 YYEEEE. The TCR sequence derives from an adult in good health. Sequences were derived from peripheral blood, sampled on day 0 of AZD1222 vaccination. The chain couples TRBV5-6 to TRBJ2-1; D might be TRBD2 (5 bases). CDR3 nucleotide sequence: TGTGCCAGCAGCTTGAGGAGCGGCAATGAGCAGTTCTTC. Its protein product is CASSLRSGNEQFF.